This TCR beta chain originates from a study of cytomegalovirus exposure and HLA in healthy donors. Study-level background: The 120 million or so unique TCR beta sequences, from roughly 170 million T cells, were found by an earlier analysis. Findings and limits, study-wide: The study flagged around 160 TCR beta chains as cytomegalovirus-associated.

Regarding this clone: The antigen is unknown.

13 Jbeta primers and 60 Vbeta primers were used for the PCR. In the study's own analysis: Unique TCR beta chains totaled around 86 million in a later count, with roughly 10 million of them shared. Assay used: immunoSEQ multiplex PCR; TCRdb lists only in-frame clones, some missing. The DNA gave D and trimming, while V, J and clone size come from that table. The repertoire holds about 160,000 clones, with 75% to 85% as singletons. CDR1 MNHEY and CDR2 SVGAGI come from the germline V gene. Trimming removed 4 bases from V and 7 bases from J; junction bases left unmatched: 8. The CDR3 is 16 amino acids. Though probably carrying unrecorded immune exposures, donors were nominally healthy at sampling.

This rearrangement joins TRBV6-5 to TRBJ2-1; 12 bases match TRBD1. The sequence was collected from a young man in good health and CMV-seronegative. The sequencing sample was made of PBMCs. This CDR3 is CASSSPGQGAGNEQFF. DNA of the CDR3: TGTGCCAGCAGTTCTCCGGGACAGGGGGCGGGTAATGAGCAGTTCTTC.